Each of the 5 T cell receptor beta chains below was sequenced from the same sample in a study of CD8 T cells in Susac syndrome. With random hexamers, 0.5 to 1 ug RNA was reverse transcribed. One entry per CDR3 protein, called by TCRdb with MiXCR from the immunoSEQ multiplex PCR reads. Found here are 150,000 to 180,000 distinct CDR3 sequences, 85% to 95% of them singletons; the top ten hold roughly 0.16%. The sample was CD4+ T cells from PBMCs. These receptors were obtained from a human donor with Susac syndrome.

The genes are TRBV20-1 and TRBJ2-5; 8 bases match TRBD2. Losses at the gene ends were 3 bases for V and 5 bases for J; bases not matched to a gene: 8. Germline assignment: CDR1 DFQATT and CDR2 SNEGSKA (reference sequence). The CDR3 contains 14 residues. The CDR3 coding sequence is TGCAGTGCTAGTTGGTCAGCGGGGGTTGAGACCCAGTACTTC. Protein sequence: CSASWSAGVETQYF.

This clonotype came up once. The DNA for the CDR3 is TGCAGCGTTGAGGGGACCTACACCTTC. It translates to CSVEGTYTF. J is TRBJ1-2 and V is TRBV29-1; D perhaps matches TRBD1 (5 bases). Germline CDR1 and CDR2: SQVTM and ANQGSEA. V was trimmed by 3 bases and J by 10 bases, leaving 6 bases between them. The CDR3 contains 9 residues. The complete variable domain, with remaining parts taken from reference TRBV29-1 and TRBJ1-2, reads SAVISQKPSRDICQRGTSLTIQCQVDSQVTMMFWYRQQPGQSLTLIATANQGSEATYESGFVIDKFPISRPNLTFSTLTVSNMSPEDSSIYLCSVEGTYTFGSGTRLTVV.

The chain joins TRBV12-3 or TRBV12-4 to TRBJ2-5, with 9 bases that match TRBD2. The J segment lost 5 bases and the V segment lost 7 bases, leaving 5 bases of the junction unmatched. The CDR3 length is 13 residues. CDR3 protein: CASTRGGHETQYF. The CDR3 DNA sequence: TGTGCCAGCACGCGGGGGGGCCATGAGACCCAGTACTTC.

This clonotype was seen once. The CDR3 protein is CSARDGGNTIYF. CDR3 nucleotides: TGCAGCGCTAGGGACGGTGGAAACACCATATATTTT. The chain carries TRBV29-1 and TRBJ1-3; tentative D call: TRBD1 (5 bases). Trimming took off 7 bases at V and 3 bases at J, with 10 bases between the two ends. CDR3 size: 12 residues. The germline gives CDR1 SQVTM, CDR2 ANQGSEA.

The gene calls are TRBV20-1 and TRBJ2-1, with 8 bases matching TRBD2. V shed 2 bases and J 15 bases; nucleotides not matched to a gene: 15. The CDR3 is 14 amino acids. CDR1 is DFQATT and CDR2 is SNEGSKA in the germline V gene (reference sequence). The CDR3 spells CSARMASAGGAPFF. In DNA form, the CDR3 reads TGCAGTGCTAGAATGGCCTCGGCGGGGGGCGCCCCGTTCTTC.